A single sample is the source of the 27 T cell receptor beta chains below, sequenced in a study of blood T cell repertoires in COVID-19. Produced via immunoSEQ multiplex PCR; TCRdb's table is partial and in-frame only. The sample lists some 100,000 clones; 80% to 95% were seen once. The sample was peripheral blood. Receptors were obtained from a man aged 45-60 years with active COVID-19.

The genes are TRBV14 and TRBJ2-5, with D perhaps matching TRBD2 (6 bases). The CDR3 spans 14 residues. V was clipped by 4 bases and J by 5 bases, with 14 bases between them. CDR1 is SGHDN and CDR2 is FVKESK in the germline V gene. The CDR3 loop reads CASSLRGTWETQYF. The CDR3 nucleotides read TGTGCCAGCAGCCTACGGGGGACGTGGGAGACCCAGTACTTC. The full variable domain, in which reference TRBV14 and TRBJ2-5 provide the parts outside the CDR3, is EAGVTQFPSHSVIEKGQTVTLRCDPISGHDNLYWYRRVMGKEIKFLLHFVKESKQDESGMPNNRFLAERTGGTYSTLKVQPAELEDSGVYFCASSLRGTWETQYFGPGTRLLVL.

The chain has TRBV15 and TRBJ2-3, with TRBD2 matching over 7 bases. Germline-derived CDR1 and CDR2 are LNHNV and YYDKDF (reference sequence). V trimming: 2 bases; J trimming: 4 bases; junction bases outside the gene matches: 12. This CDR3 is 17 amino acids long. CDR3 loop: CATSRRLAAGVADTQYF. The DNA of the CDR3 is TGTGCCACCAGCAGAAGACTTGCGGCGGGAGTCGCAGATACGCAGTATTTT.

The rearrangement joins TRBV6-6 to TRBJ1-1; tentatively, D is TRBD1 (6 bases). This CDR3 spans 14 amino acids. With 2 bases removed from V and 7 bases from J, the gap between germline ends came to 14 bases. Germline CDR1 MNHNY, CDR2 SVGAGI (reference sequence). The CDR3 coding sequence is TGTGCCAGCAGTTACCCTGGGACAACCAATGAAGCTTTCTTT. Translating it yields CASSYPGTTNEAFF.

The rearrangement links TRBV19 to TRBJ2-6; 7 bases line up with TRBD1. Germline V gene data show CDR1 as LNHDA and CDR2 as SQIVND (reference sequence). V gave up 6 bases and J gave up 2 bases; unmatched junction bases: 4. The CDR3 is 15 amino acids. In DNA, the CDR3 is TGTGCCAGTAGACCTGACAGGGCTGGGGCCAACGTCCTGACTTTC. Encoded protein: CASRPDRAGANVLTF.

The chain links TRBV5-1 to TRBJ2-3; 8 nucleotides agree with TRBD2. Germline V gene sequence: CDR1 SGHRS, CDR2 YFSETQ. V gave up 0 bases and J gave up 2 bases; unmatched junction bases: 5. The CDR3 has 16 amino acids. CDR3 protein: CASSLDGSGNTDTQYF. The CDR3 bases are TGCGCCAGCAGCTTGGATGGTAGCGGGAACACAGATACGCAGTATTTT.

The rearrangement joins TRBV18 to TRBJ2-1; 8 bases fit TRBD1. The CDR3 is made up of 17 amino acids. Germline V gives CDR1 KGHSH, CDR2 LQKENI. Unmatched junction bases numbered 4, after V lost 0 bases and J lost 0 bases. The CDR3 sequence is CASSPPQGASSYNEQFF. The CDR3 nucleotides are TGTGCCAGCTCACCACCGCAGGGGGCGAGCTCCTACAATGAGCAGTTCTTC.

The chain links TRBV5-5 to TRBJ1-4, with TRBD1 as a possible D gene (5 bases). The ends were cut back, 3 bases at V and 0 bases at J, with 12 bases in the middle. CDR3 length: 16 residues. Germline assignment: CDR1 SGHKS and CDR2 YYEKEE (reference sequence). The CDR3 coding sequence is TGTGCCAGCAGCTACCCAGCGGGGCCAACTAATGAAAAACTGTTTTTT. Translated: CASSYPAGPTNEKLFF.

The chain joins TRBV7-9 to TRBJ2-5, with 7 bases lining up with TRBD2. The V gene's germline CDR1 is SEHNR and CDR2 FQNEAQ (reference sequence). The CDR3 has 14 amino acids. Losses at the gene ends were 0 bases for V and 4 bases for J; bases not matched to a gene: 2. CDR3 sequence: CASSLAGGRETQYF. The CDR3, as DNA: TGTGCCAGCAGCTTAGCGGGCGGGAGAGAGACCCAGTACTTC.

This clone is judged medium-sized. The CDR3 region is CASSLNMRTEAFF. The CDR3 DNA reads as TGTGCCAGCAGCTTAAATATGAGGACTGAAGCTTTCTTT. The J gene is TRBJ1-1, the V gene TRBV11-3; no definite D call. Trimming took off 2 bases at V and 5 bases at J, with 9 bases between the two ends. The CDR3 extends over 13 amino acids. Germline loops: CDR1 SGHNT, CDR2 YENEEA.

The chain is built from TRBV6-5 and TRBJ1-4; D is perhaps TRBD1 (6 bases). The ends were cut back, 6 bases at V and 7 bases at J, with 15 bases in the middle. The CDR3 consists of 14 residues. Germline-derived CDR1 and CDR2 are MNHEY and SVGAGI. The CDR3 spells CASRHREGGEKLFF. CDR3 in DNA: TGTGCCAGCAGGCACAGGGAGGGAGGTGAAAAACTGTTTTTT.

This chain links TRBV9 with TRBJ2-3, with TRBD2 matching over 15 bases. The V and J ends lost 3 bases and 6 bases, in that order; junction bases with no gene match: 8. The CDR3 is made up of 17 amino acids. From germline, CDR1 is SGDLS and CDR2 YYNGEE. The CDR3 DNA sequence: TGTGCCAGCAGCGACGGACTAGCGGGAGGGCCAACCGATACGCAGTATTTT. Translating it yields CASSDGLAGGPTDTQYF.

The J gene is TRBJ2-3, the V gene TRBV6-4; 8 bases are a match to TRBD1. V was pared by 3 bases and J by 4 bases, with 3 bases of the junction left unmatched. The CDR3 covers 14 residues. Germline V gene data show CDR1 as MRHNA and CDR2 as SNTAGT. CDR3 sequence reads: CASSERGQADTQYF. CDR3 in DNA: TGTGCCAGCAGTGAACGGGGACAGGCAGATACGCAGTATTTT.

This clone was observed once. The chain combines TRBV4-1 with TRBJ2-1; 14 bases are a match to TRBD2. This CDR3 is built from 19 residues. Looked up from germline, CDR1 is MGHRA and CDR2 is YSYEKL. V dropped 4 bases and J dropped 9; count of bases not matched to a gene: 17. The CDR3 nucleotides read TGCGCCAGCAGCCTACATGAACGACCGACTAGCGGGAGGGCCAGTGAGCAGTTCTTC. This translates into CASSLHERPTSGRASEQFF.

This chain joins TRBV7-9 and TRBJ2-1, with D tentatively TRBD2 (6 bases). CDR1 SEHNR and CDR2 FQNEAQ come from the germline V gene (reference sequence). V dropped 5 bases and J dropped 9 bases, with 14 bases sitting between them. The CDR3 is 13 residues long. This CDR3 is CASSRDSRGEQFF. The CDR3 coding sequence is TGTGCCAGCAGCCGGGACTCCAGAGGTGAGCAGTTCTTC.

The J gene is TRBJ2-7, the V gene TRBV6-6; no firm D call. Germline CDR1 reads MNHNY; CDR2 reads SVGAGI (reference sequence). V was clipped by 4 bases and J by 4 bases, with 11 bases between them. CDR3 length: 13 amino acids. The CDR3: CASSSSPSYEQYV. CDR3 nucleotides: TGTGCCAGCAGTTCCAGTCCCTCTTACGAGCAGTACGTC.

The rearrangement uses TRBV5-1 and TRBJ2-5; no reliable D call. Per the germline V gene, CDR1 is SGHRS and CDR2 is YFSETQ. Trimming took 4 bases from V and 5 from J, leaving 9 bases between them. The CDR3 runs 12 residues. CDR3 nucleotide sequence: TGCGCCAGCAGCCCAAATCGGGAGACCCAGTACTTC. It encodes CASSPNRETQYF.

The chain joins TRBV4-1 to TRBJ2-3; 8 positions agree with TRBD2. Losses at the gene ends were 5 bases for V and 2 bases for J; bases not matched to a gene: 6. Germline CDR1 is MGHRA and CDR2 is YSYEKL. The CDR3 runs to 15 residues. CDR3 loop: CASSDSGGVTDTQYF. CDR3 in DNA: TGCGCCAGCAGCGACAGCGGGGGAGTCACAGATACGCAGTATTTT.

The J gene is TRBJ1-2, the V gene TRBV5-1; 11 bases agree with TRBD1. V shed 4 bases and J 4 bases; nucleotides not matched to a gene: 12. Germline loops: CDR1 SGHRS, CDR2 YFSETQ. The CDR3 totals 17 residues. The CDR3 loop reads CASSLRDRGVEIYGYTF. As DNA, the CDR3 is TGCGCCAGCAGCCTCCGGGACAGGGGGGTCGAGATCTATGGCTACACCTTC.

This CDR3 is CATSDQPRLAGSLFF. CDR3 coding DNA: TGTGCCACCAGTGATCAACCAAGACTAGCGGGGAGTCTTTTCTTC. This chain joins TRBV24-1 and TRBJ2-1; 11 nucleotides align to TRBD2. Germline V gives CDR1 KGHDR, CDR2 SFDVKD. This CDR3 has 15 amino acids. The junction had 13 bases not matched to a gene; V was cut back by 3 bases and J by 16 bases.

V usage is TRBV6-4 and J usage is TRBJ2-1; 9 nucleotides agree with TRBD2. The germline V gene encodes CDR1 MRHNA and CDR2 SNTAGT. This CDR3 is built from 17 residues. The V gene end was trimmed by 1 base and the J gene end by 0 bases; junction bases not matched to a gene: 4. In nucleotides, the CDR3 is TGTGCCAGCAGTGACTATCCGACTAGCGGCTCCTACAATGAGCAGTTCTTC. Residues: CASSDYPTSGSYNEQFF.

This chain joins TRBV5-1 and TRBJ2-7, with D unresolved. The CDR3 consists of 17 residues. CDR1 is SGHRS, CDR2 YFSETQ, per germline. Trimming left V 0 bases short and J 1 base short, with 17 bases between. CDR3 residues: CASSLDRVSAPSYEQYF. The CDR3 nucleotides read TGCGCCAGCAGCTTGGATCGGGTTTCGGCCCCTTCCTACGAGCAGTACTTC.

The rearrangement links TRBV5-1 to TRBJ2-5, with 8 bases fitting TRBD1. Per the germline V gene, CDR1 is SGHRS and CDR2 is YFSETQ. The CDR3 has 13 residues. Trimming removed 4 bases from V and 5 bases from J; junction bases left unmatched: 4. The CDR3 nucleotides are TGCGCCAGCAGCGAGGGACAGGAGGAGACCCAGTACTTC. Protein product: CASSEGQEETQYF.

This clone was seen just once. The CDR3 spells CASSVGWAANTEAFF. The CDR3 DNA reads as TGTGCCAGCAGCGTAGGTTGGGCCGCGAACACTGAAGCTTTCTTT. This chain connects TRBV9 to TRBJ1-1; D gene ambiguous. The germline gives CDR1 SGDLS, CDR2 YYNGEE. The CDR3 runs 15 residues. Deletions cut 0 bases from V and 1 base from J, with 10 bases between.

This clone was recorded once. The chain employs TRBV3-1 (or the pseudogene TRBV3-2) and TRBJ1-1, with a weak D call TRBD1 (6 bases). Germline values: CDR1 LGHDT, CDR2 YNNKEL (reference sequence). The CDR3 consists of 14 residues. The V end lost 4 bases, the J end lost 6 bases, and 15 bases lay between the germline ends. The DNA of the CDR3 is TGTGCCAGCAGCCGGGAGGGGGGGTTCGCTGAAGCTTTCTTT. Translated: CASSREGGFAEAFF.

A few counts support this clone. The chain combines TRBV4-1 with TRBJ2-2, with 12 bases aligning to TRBD1. The CDR3 has 17 amino acids. Germline V gene lookup returns CDR1 MGHRA and CDR2 YSYEKL. V lost 5 bases and J lost 3; bases outside the gene matches: 7. The CDR3 is CASSTGQGARDTGELFF. In DNA, the CDR3 is TGCGCCAGCAGCACGGGACAGGGGGCTAGGGACACCGGGGAGCTGTTTTTT.

This sequence joins TRBV18 and TRBJ2-3; the D is unclear. CDR1 and CDR2 (germline): KGHSH, LQKENI. The CDR3 totals 12 residues. The V end was cut by 6 bases, the J end by 4 bases, with 8 bases between. In DNA, the CDR3 is TGTGCCAGCTCGCCTACGGCAGATACGCAGTATTTT. Translated, it gives CASSPTADTQYF. The variable domain in full, with the rest retrieved from reference TRBV18 and TRBJ2-3, is NAGVMQNPRHLVRRRGQEARLRCSPMKGHSHVYWYRQLPEEGLKFMVYLQKENIIDESGMPKERFSAEFPKEGPSILRIQQVVRGDSAAYFCASSPTADTQYFGPGTRLTVL.

This chain links TRBV3-1 (or the pseudogene TRBV3-2) with TRBJ2-2; 10 bases map to TRBD2. V gave up 2 bases and J gave up 6 bases; unmatched junction bases: 0. Germline V gene lookup returns CDR1 LGHDT and CDR2 YNNKEL (reference sequence). The CDR3 spans 14 residues. CDR3 coding DNA: TGTGCCAGCAGCCAAAGCGGGAGGGCCGGGGAGCTGTTTTTT. It codes for CASSQSGRAGELFF.